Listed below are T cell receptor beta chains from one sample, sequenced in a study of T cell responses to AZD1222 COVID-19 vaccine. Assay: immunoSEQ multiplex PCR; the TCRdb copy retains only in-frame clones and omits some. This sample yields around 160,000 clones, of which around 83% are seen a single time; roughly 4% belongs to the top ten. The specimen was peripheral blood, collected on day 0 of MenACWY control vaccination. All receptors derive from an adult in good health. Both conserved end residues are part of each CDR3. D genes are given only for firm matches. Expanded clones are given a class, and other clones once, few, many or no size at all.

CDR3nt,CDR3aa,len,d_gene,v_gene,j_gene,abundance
TGTGCCAGCAGCTTAGAATCGACACTAAACACCATATATTTT,CASSLESTLNTIYF,14,-,TRBV7-8,TRBJ1-3,-
TGTGCCAGCAGTGAAGCGCCTCTGGGCTTGGGGCAGGGCGGCCCGACCAGGCTCTTC,CASSEAPLGLGQGGPTRLF,19,-,TRBV6-1,TRBJ2-1,-
TGCGCCAGCAGCCCCCTGACAGGGGGCTTGTACGAGCAGTACTTC,CASSPLTGGLYEQYF,15,TRBD1,TRBV4-1,TRBJ2-7,-
TGTGCCAGCAGCCGAGGGAATCAGCCCCAGCATTTT,CASSRGNQPQHF,12,-,TRBV3-1/TRBV3-2,TRBJ1-5,-
TGTGCCAGCACGAGGGAAACTGGCTCTGGAAACACCATATATTTT,CASTRETGSGNTIYF,15,-,TRBV25-1,TRBJ1-3,-
TGTGCCAGCAGCCGGGGGGCCGGGATCTATGAGCAGTTCTTC,CASSRGAGIYEQFF,14,-,TRBV7-9,TRBJ2-1,once
TGTGCCATCAGGCGGGACAGGGGGTGGGAGCAGTACTTC,CAIRRDRGWEQYF,13,TRBD1,TRBV10-3,TRBJ2-7,-
TGCGCCAGCAGCCCGAGGATAACGGGGGGCCAAAACTATGGCTACACCTTC,CASSPRITGGQNYGYTF,17,-,TRBV4-1,TRBJ1-2,-
TGCGCCAGCAGCTTGGGGAGACAAGGAGCTTTCTTT,CASSLGRQGAFF,12,-,TRBV5-1,TRBJ1-1,-
TGTGCCAGCCCGACAGCGAGGGGCAAAAACATTCAGTACTTC,CASPTARGKNIQYF,14,-,TRBV21-1,TRBJ2-4,-
TGTGCCAGCGCGTCGGGGGGAGGAGGAAACACCATATATTTT,CASASGGGGNTIYF,14,-,TRBV6-5,TRBJ1-3,few
TGCAGCGGACAGGGTGGGAACACTGAAGCTTTCTTT,CSGQGGNTEAFF,12,TRBD1,TRBV29-1,TRBJ1-1,-
TGTGCCAGCACATATGGCTCGGCCAGGGGCTTCGGCAATGAGCAGTTCTTC,CASTYGSARGFGNEQFF,17,-,TRBV27,TRBJ2-1,-
TGTGCCATCAGTGAGACGGAGAGGATGAACACTGAAGCTTTCTTT,CAISETERMNTEAFF,15,-,TRBV10-3,TRBJ1-1,-
TGTGCCAGCTCACGAACACCACTAGCGGGGGAGGGAGATACGCAGTATTTT,CASSRTPLAGEGDTQYF,17,TRBD2,TRBV18,TRBJ2-3,-
TGCGCCAGCAGCTTCTGGACCGGCAATGAGCAGTTCTTC,CASSFWTGNEQFF,13,-,TRBV5-1,TRBJ2-1,-